Detailed here is one TCR beta chain. Its specific antigen is unknown. No qualities accompany the bases; no much larger clone lies one base away. After CFSE-labeled PBMCs were cultured without a stimulus, the autoproliferating (CFSEdim) and non-proliferating (CFSEhi) T cell fractions were sequenced separately. Altogether, fewer than 6.5x10^7 CFSE-labeled PBMCs were kept in culture for around 7 days with no stimulus, after which the replicate wells were combined. PBMCs were labeled with around 0.48 uM CFSE and were cultured without exogenous stimuli in serum-free AIM-V medium. PBMCs were obtained by Ficoll density gradient centrifugation and kept cryopreserved until use. Live 7-AAD-negative cells were sorted on a FACSAria III, washed with PBS, and frozen at -80 degrees C as dry pellets. The data originate from a study of memory B cells and T cells in multiple sclerosis (dated by TCRdb to 2017 to 2018). Turning to the overall study: TCR beta repertoires of autoproliferating peripheral T cells were compared with the TCR beta repertoires of brain lesion-infiltrating T cells in multiple sclerosis patients. TCR sequencing included a couple of multiple sclerosis patients for whom either brain lesions at autopsy or brain-infiltrating cells from biopsy were available. The investigation overall reported the following: Clone-set sizes varied between compartments, which affected the numbers of shared clonotypes and made normalization necessary.

TCRbeta CDR3 regions were amplified from extracted genomic DNA using the immunoSEQ Platform. The immunoSEQ assay used multiplex PCR together with high-throughput sequencing and a bioinformatics pipeline from the vendor. Per the source publication's procedure: Non-productive sequences and CDR3s shorter than 4 amino acids were removed, and clonotype frequencies were recalculated per sample. In immunoSEQ Analyzer 2.0, a clonotype counted as shared when the CDR3 amino acid, V gene and J gene sequences were identical. To normalize repertoire overlap, the number of shared clonotypes was divided by the product of the two clone-set sizes and multiplied by 1000 to give arbitrary units. This immuneACCESS table, as held by TCRdb, lists in-frame sequences with V and J called but not all clones. Of the missing ones, under half trace to an unresolved V gene in checked studies; the others have no known cause. V and J calls and clone size follow that table, whereas D and trimming were derived from the DNA. The sample records 11,000 or so clones, roughly 81% of which are singletons. The ten largest clones take up over 2.5% of the sample.

Trimming removed 6 bases from V and 2 bases from J, leaving 23 bases between the germline ends. CDR3 length: 18 amino acids, cysteine to phenylalanine. Only the CDR3 portion is preserved as DNA: 54 bases, with reading frame beginning at the first base. Sequences SEHNR (CDR1) and FQNEAQ (CDR2) are obtained from the germline V gene (reference sequence). This receptor chain uses TRBV7-9 and TRBJ2-4; the D gene is perhaps TRBD2, from 5 matching bases. Sequencing was carried out using PBMCs from blood kept in culture. This sequence was found in a human donor with multiple sclerosis. Read as DNA, the sequence is TGTGCCAGCAGAGGGAGTTTGGGAGCTACTTCACCCAAAAACATTCAGTACTTC. Protein translation: CASRGSLGATSPKNIQYF.